One TCR beta chain is described in this entry. Its matching antigen is unknown. Per sample, some 90,000 TCR templates were assayed. Some clones are missing from TCRdb's copy, which holds only in-frame ones; the method was immunoSEQ multiplex PCR. The table lists 100,000 or so clones, around nine tenths of them singletons. The data were taken from a study of siplizumab effects on memory and regulatory T cells. The study, taken as a whole, reports: With siplizumab, mappable alloreactive CD4+ clones averaged around 71% Treg-derived, versus around 27% in controls. Siplizumab significantly brought down the alloreactive sequences that trace back to unstimulated CD4+ memory cells. Naive T cells were seemingly more diverse than memory cells, and major contributions to the alloresponse seemed to be made by them.

Losses at the gene ends were 4 bases for V and 5 bases for J; bases not matched to a gene: 4. Looked up from germline, CDR1 is SGHRS and CDR2 is YFSETQ. This CDR3 has 13 amino acids. The J gene is TRBJ2-5, the V gene TRBV5-1, with 8 bases identical to TRBD1. Sequenced: CD4+ T cells sorted from blood. The receptor's source is a human donor in good health. CDR3 DNA: TGCGCCAGCAGCCCAGGGGGCACGGAGACCCAGTACTTC. Translated, it gives CASSPGGTETQYF.